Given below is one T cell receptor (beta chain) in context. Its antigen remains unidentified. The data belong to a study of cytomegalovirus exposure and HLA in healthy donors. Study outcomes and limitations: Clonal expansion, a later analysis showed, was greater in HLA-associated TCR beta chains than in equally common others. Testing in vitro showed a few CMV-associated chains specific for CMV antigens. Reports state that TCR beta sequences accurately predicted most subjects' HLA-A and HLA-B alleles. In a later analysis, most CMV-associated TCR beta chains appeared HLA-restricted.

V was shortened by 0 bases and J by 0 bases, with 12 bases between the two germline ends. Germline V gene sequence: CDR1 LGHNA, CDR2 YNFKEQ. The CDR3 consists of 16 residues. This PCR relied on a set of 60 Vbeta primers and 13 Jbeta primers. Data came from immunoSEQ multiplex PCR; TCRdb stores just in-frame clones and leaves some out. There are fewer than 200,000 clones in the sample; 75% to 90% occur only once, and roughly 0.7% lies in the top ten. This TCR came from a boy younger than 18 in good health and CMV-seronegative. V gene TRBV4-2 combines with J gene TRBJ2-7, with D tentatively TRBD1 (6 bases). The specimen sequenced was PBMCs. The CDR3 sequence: CASSQDTGSPSYEQYF. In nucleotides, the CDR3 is TGTGCCAGCAGCCAAGATACAGGGAGTCCCTCCTACGAGCAGTACTTC.